This TCR beta chain is from a study of tumor-infiltrating lymphocytes in oesophageal squamous cell carcinoma. V gave up 9 bases and J gave up 2 bases, with 13 bases separating them. The V gene's germline CDR1 is SNHLY and CDR2 FYNNEI. There are 13 residues in the CDR3. Each CDR3 protein is one row after TCRdb ran MiXCR on the PCR reads. There are about 20,000 distinct CDR3 sequences in the sample; 30% to 50% occur only once, and approximately 6.3% lies in the top ten. The V and J genes are TRBV2 and TRBJ1-1, with no clear D. The receptor was isolated from a male donor with esophageal squamous cell carcinoma. Sequenced sample: blood. CDR3 bases: TGTGCCAGTGATTGGGTGGTAAACACTGAAGCTTTCTTT. This sequence encodes CASDWVVNTEAFF.